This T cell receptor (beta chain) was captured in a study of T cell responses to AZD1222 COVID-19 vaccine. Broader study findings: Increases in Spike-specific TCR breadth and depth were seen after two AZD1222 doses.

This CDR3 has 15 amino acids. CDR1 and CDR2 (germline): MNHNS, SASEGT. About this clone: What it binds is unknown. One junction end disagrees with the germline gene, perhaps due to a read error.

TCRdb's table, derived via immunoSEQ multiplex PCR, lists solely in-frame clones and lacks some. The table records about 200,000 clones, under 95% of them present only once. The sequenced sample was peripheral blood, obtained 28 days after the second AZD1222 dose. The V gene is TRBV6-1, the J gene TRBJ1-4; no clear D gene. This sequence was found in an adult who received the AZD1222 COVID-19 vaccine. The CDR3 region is CASSERLGTNEKLFF. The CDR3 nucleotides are TGTGCCAGTAGTGAGAGGCTAGGAACTAATGAAAAACTGTTTTTT.